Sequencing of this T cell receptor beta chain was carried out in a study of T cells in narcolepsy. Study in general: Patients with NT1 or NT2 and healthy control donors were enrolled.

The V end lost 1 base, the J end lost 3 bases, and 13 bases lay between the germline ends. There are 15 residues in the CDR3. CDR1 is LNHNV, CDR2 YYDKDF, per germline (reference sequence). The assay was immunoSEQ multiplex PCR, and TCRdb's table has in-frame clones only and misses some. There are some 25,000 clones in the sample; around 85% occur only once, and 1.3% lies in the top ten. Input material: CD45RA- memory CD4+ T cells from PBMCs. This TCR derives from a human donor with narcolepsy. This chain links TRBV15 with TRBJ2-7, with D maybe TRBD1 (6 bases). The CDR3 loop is CATSRVRDTNYEQYF. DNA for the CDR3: TGTGCCACCAGCAGAGTCCGGGACACAAACTACGAGCAGTACTTC.